A single sample is the source of the 16 T cell receptor beta chains below, sequenced in a study of beta chain features in type 1 diabetes. The sequenced template was cDNA made from the entire isolated RNA. The assay was immunoSEQ multiplex PCR, and TCRdb's table has in-frame clones only and misses some. This sample has 310,000 or so clones, with around 10% found just once. Sequenced: naive CD4+ T cells from blood. The receptors were gathered from a young woman in good health.

The V call is TRBV28, the J call TRBJ2-7, with 8 bases matching TRBD1. Germline CDR1 MDHEN, CDR2 SYDVKM. Unmatched junction bases numbered 16, after V lost 7 bases and J lost 5 bases. The CDR3 extends over 16 amino acids. DNA for the CDR3: TGTGCCAGCAACCCCCGAGGGGGGACAGGATACAACGAGCAGTACTTC. It is translated as CASNPRGGTGYNEQYF.

The chain's CDR3 is CATRDRANTGELFF. DNA of the CDR3: TGTGCCACCCGGGACAGGGCTAACACCGGGGAGCTGTTTTTT. The V call is TRBV30, the J call TRBJ2-2; TRBD1 agrees at 9 bases. The CDR3 contains 14 residues. With V trimmed by 8 bases and J by 2 bases, 6 bases remained unmatched. CDR1 and CDR2 from the germline V gene are GTSNPN and SVGIG (reference sequence).

In its sample, this clone was seen a few times. CDR3 sequence: CSVEKAGVYEQYF. The DNA of the CDR3 is TGCAGCGTTGAGAAAGCGGGAGTCTACGAGCAGTACTTC. This sequence joins TRBV29-1 and TRBJ2-7, with 8 bases fitting TRBD2. This CDR3 has 13 residues. Germline loops: CDR1 SQVTM, CDR2 ANQGSEA. V lost 3 bases to trimming and J lost 3 bases; unmatched junction nucleotides: 4.

This clone was picked up a small number of times. The rearrangement uses TRBV28 and TRBJ2-7; possible D gene TRBD1, 6 bases. Germline V gene lookup returns CDR1 MDHEN and CDR2 SYDVKM. The CDR3 is made up of 14 amino acids. The ends were cut back, 2 bases at V and 5 bases at J, with 13 bases in the middle. For the CDR3, the DNA is TGTGCCAGCAGTTTACCCAGGGGCCCCCACGAGCAGTACTTC. Translating it yields CASSLPRGPHEQYF.

The rearrangement links TRBV5-6 to TRBJ2-7, with 9 bases aligning to TRBD2. J lost 6 bases, V lost 5 bases, and 12 bases had no gene match. The CDR3 contains 15 residues. In germline, CDR1 is SGHDT, CDR2 YYEEEE. This chain's CDR3 is CASSLGGLALSEQYF. The CDR3 DNA is TGTGCCAGCAGTCTGGGGGGACTAGCCCTCTCCGAGCAGTACTTC.

V usage is TRBV30 and J usage is TRBJ2-6; D is unresolved. The CDR3 runs to 16 residues. The germline V gene has CDR1 GTSNPN and CDR2 SVGIG (reference sequence). The V gene lost 2 bases and the J gene lost 2 bases, with 13 bases spanning the gap. The CDR3 reads CAWSRQASTGANVLTF. The CDR3 coding sequence is TGTGCCTGGAGTAGGCAGGCCTCAACTGGGGCCAACGTCCTGACTTTC.

This clone was observed a handful of times. The chain combines TRBV7-3 with TRBJ2-3, with 7 bases matching TRBD2. With 0 bases clipped from V and 2 bases from J, the junction kept 2 bases outside the gene matches. The CDR3 sequence is 15 residues long. From germline, CDR1 is SGHTA and CDR2 FQGTGA. The CDR3 DNA reads TGTGCCAGCAGCTTAACTCGGGGGGACACAGATACGCAGTATTTT. This translates into CASSLTRGDTDTQYF.

The chain uses TRBV19 and TRBJ2-1; 9 bases line up with TRBD1. Germline V CDR1 and CDR2: LNHDA, SQIVND (reference sequence). The CDR3 is made up of 14 amino acids. V lost 3 bases, J lost 7 bases, and 4 bases stayed unmatched. In DNA, the CDR3 is TGTGCCAGTAGTATCTGGACAGGGGTAAATGAGCAGTTCTTC. This encodes CASSIWTGVNEQFF.

This clone came up a few times. The chain has TRBV7-8 and TRBJ1-1; 7 bases align to TRBD1. Trimming took 4 bases from V and 10 from J; bases not matched to a gene: 3. CDR3 length: 11 residues. The germline gives CDR1 SGHVS, CDR2 FQNEAQ. The CDR3 DNA reads TGTGCCAGCAGCTGGCAGGGGGGAGCTTTCTTT. Translating it yields CASSWQGGAFF.

The rearrangement uses TRBV4-3 and TRBJ1-2, with TRBD1 as a possible D gene (6 bases). The CDR3 loop spans 14 amino acids. V was trimmed by 2 bases and J by 5 bases, leaving 12 bases between them. Germline CDR1 LGHNA, CDR2 YSLEER. CDR3 DNA: TGCGCCAGCAGCCAAAGACAGGCTTCTTATGGCTACACCTTC. This translates into CASSQRQASYGYTF.

The V call is TRBV6-5, the J call TRBJ2-5; D perhaps matches TRBD1 (6 bases). V was trimmed by 6 bases and J by 2 bases, leaving 10 bases between them. The CDR3 runs 13 residues. The V gene's germline CDR1 is MNHEY and CDR2 SVGAGI. The CDR3 reads CASSGQLQETQYF. DNA for the CDR3: TGTGCCAGCAGCGGACAGCTTCAAGAGACCCAGTACTTC.

The chain uses TRBV5-4 and TRBJ2-7; 15 bases align to TRBD2. This CDR3 region has 16 residues. J was trimmed by 5 bases and V by 3 bases; bases with no gene match: 6. Germline V gene sequence: CDR1 SGHNT, CDR2 YYREEE (reference sequence). This CDR3 reads CASSSGLAGGRDEQYF. In DNA form, the CDR3 reads TGTGCCAGCAGCTCCGGACTAGCGGGAGGGCGGGACGAGCAGTACTTC.

This clone was found a few times. CDR3 nucleotides: TGTGCCAGCAGTTTAGGAGACCCCTTTTACAATGAGCAGTTCTTC. It is translated as CASSLGDPFYNEQFF. The chain recombines TRBV27 with TRBJ2-1, with D unclear. The CDR3 runs 15 residues. V lost 2 bases and J 4 bases, leaving 12 bases between the germline ends. Germline V lookup: CDR1 MNHEY, CDR2 SMNVEV (reference sequence).

This sequence joins TRBV2 and TRBJ2-6, with D unresolved. The CDR3 runs to 16 residues. Germline-derived CDR1 and CDR2 are SNHLY and FYNNEI. V was cut by 1 base and J by 0 bases, with 7 bases left in between. CDR3 DNA: TGTGCCAGCAGTGAAGGATGGCTCTCTGGGGCCAACGTCCTGACTTTC. This gives the protein CASSEGWLSGANVLTF.

A few counts support this clone. The CDR3: CASSLSRSTDTQYF. The CDR3 nucleotides read TGTGCCAGCTCACTCTCCAGGAGCACAGATACGCAGTATTTT. The rearrangement joins TRBV18 to TRBJ2-3; D is uncertain. The CDR3 contains 14 residues. The V gene's germline CDR1 is KGHSH and CDR2 LQKENI. V lost 4 bases and J 0 bases, leaving 8 bases between the germline ends. The entire variable domain, with the rest obtained from reference TRBV18 and TRBJ2-3, is as follows: NAGVMQNPRHLVRRRGQEARLRCSPMKGHSHVYWYRQLPEEGLKFMVYLQKENIIDESGMPKERFSAEFPKEGPSILRIQQVVRGDSAAYFCASSLSRSTDTQYFGPGTRLTVL.

This clone was observed a handful of times. The V call is TRBV4-2, the J call TRBJ1-4; unclear D gene. V was pared by 6 bases and J by 0 bases, with 11 bases between. CDR3 size: 15 residues. Per the germline V gene, CDR1 is LGHNA and CDR2 is YNFKEQ. The CDR3 reads CASRAHEPTNEKLFF. The CDR3 coding sequence is TGTGCCAGCAGGGCTCATGAACCAACTAATGAAAAACTGTTTTTT.